This entry is about one T cell receptor (beta chain). Its antigen is not known. This specimen comes from a study of cytomegalovirus exposure and HLA in healthy donors. Background on the study: Genetic ancestry analysis placed around four fifths of the 410 or so donors that were genotyped in the Caucasian-associated cluster.

PCR used 60 Vbeta primers and 13 Jbeta primers. Assay used: immunoSEQ multiplex PCR; TCRdb lists only in-frame clones, some missing. The sample contains more than 110,000 clones, about four fifths of which appear only once. Study outcomes and limitations: While the bulk of TCR sequences proved rare, some public TCRs turned up in many donors.

Source material: PBMCs. This TCR came from a man aged 35 to 55 in good health and CMV-seropositive.

The CDR3 protein is CASSSTQDLEAFF. CDR3 in DNA: TGTGCCAGCTCGTCAACCCAGGATCTTGAAGCTTTCTTT. The rearrangement links TRBV18 to TRBJ1-1; D is undetermined. Per the germline V gene, CDR1 is KGHSH and CDR2 is LQKENI. The CDR3 is 13 residues long. The V end was cut by 6 bases, the J end by 7 bases, with 15 bases between.